Listed here are 24 T cell receptor beta chains from one sample, sequenced in a study of T cell responses to AZD1222 COVID-19 vaccine. TCRdb's table, derived via immunoSEQ multiplex PCR, lists solely in-frame clones and lacks some. The table lists about 150,000 clones, around 92% of them singletons. The sample here was peripheral blood, taken 28 days after the second AZD1222 dose. These receptors came from an adult who received the AZD1222 COVID-19 vaccine.

This clone appeared a single time. The chain recombines TRBV3-1 (or the pseudogene TRBV3-2) with TRBJ2-7; 8 bases agree with TRBD1. This CDR3 spans 14 amino acids. CDR1 is LGHDT and CDR2 is YNNKEL in the germline V gene (reference sequence). With 5 bases clipped from V and 3 bases from J, the junction kept 6 bases outside the gene matches. As DNA, the CDR3 is TGTGCCAGCAGCGGGACAGGTGGGCTCTACGAGCAGTACTTC. It specifies CASSGTGGLYEQYF.

This chain joins TRBV2 and TRBJ2-7; D could derive from TRBD1 or TRBD2 (5 bases each). Per germline, CDR1 SNHLY and CDR2 FYNNEI. The CDR3 length is 13 residues. The V gene lost 10 bases and the J gene lost 0 bases, with 13 bases spanning the gap. The CDR3 DNA follows: TGTGCCATCATACAGGACTCCTCCTACGAGCAGTACTTC. Translated, it gives CAIIQDSSYEQYF.

V usage is TRBV13 and J usage is TRBJ2-2; 9 nucleotides match TRBD1. The CDR3 contains 17 residues. Trimming at V came to 5 bases and at J to 5 bases, leaving 12 bases not matched to a gene. Per the germline V gene, CDR1 is PRHDT and CDR2 is FYEKMQ (reference sequence). CDR3 residues: CASSPSPGQGDTGELFF. The CDR3 DNA reads TGTGCCAGCAGCCCCTCCCCGGGACAGGGAGATACCGGGGAGCTGTTTTTT.

V usage is TRBV7-2 and J usage is TRBJ1-2, with D hard to call. The CDR3 spans 14 residues. Germline-derived CDR1 and CDR2 are SGHTA and FQGNSA. Deletions cut 5 bases from V and 9 bases from J, with 19 bases between. The CDR3 DNA follows: TGTGCCAGCAGCGCAGAGGACCGGGCGATTAGCTACACCTTC. Translated: CASSAEDRAISYTF. The entire variable domain, with the rest obtained from reference TRBV7-2 and TRBJ1-2, is as follows: GAGVSQSPSNKVTEKGKDVELRCDPISGHTALYWYRQSLGQGLEFLIYFQGNSAPDKSGLPSDRFSAERTGGSVSTLTIQRTQQEDSAVYLCASSAEDRAISYTFGSGTRLTVV.

The chain links TRBV3-1 (or the pseudogene TRBV3-2) to TRBJ2-2; D possibly corresponds to TRBD2 (6 bases). CDR1 is LGHDT, CDR2 YNNKEL, per germline (reference sequence). Deletions cut 3 bases from V and 1 base from J, with 6 bases between. CDR3 length: 14 amino acids. CDR3 coding DNA: TGTGCCAGCAGCCAGGGGGGGAACACCGGGGAGCTGTTTTTT. It encodes CASSQGGNTGELFF.

This chain joins TRBV28 and TRBJ1-4; 8 positions agree with TRBD1. Unmatched junction bases numbered 9, after V lost 5 bases and J lost 10 bases. Germline assignment: CDR1 MDHEN and CDR2 SYDVKM. The CDR3 is 14 amino acids. The chain's CDR3 is CASSKTGVGRKLFF. The CDR3 DNA is TGTGCCAGCAGTAAGACAGGGGTTGGTAGAAAACTGTTTTTT.

This rearrangement joins TRBV4-2 to TRBJ2-5, with 14 nucleotides matching TRBD2. CDR1 and CDR2 from the germline V gene are LGHNA and YNFKEQ. The length of the CDR3 is 15 residues. The junction had 2 bases not matched to a gene; V was cut back by 4 bases and J by 4 bases. DNA for the CDR3: TGTGCCAGCAGCCCTGGACTAGCGGGGGGAGAGACCCAGTACTTC. Its translation is CASSPGLAGGETQYF.

The V and J genes are TRBV30 and TRBJ1-2, with D possibly matching TRBD1 (5 bases). This CDR3 spans 12 amino acids. Trimming took off 4 bases at V and 2 bases at J, with 8 bases between the two ends. The germline gives CDR1 GTSNPN, CDR2 SVGIG (reference sequence). The CDR3 sequence: CAWKGPNYGYTF. The CDR3 DNA reads TGTGCCTGGAAGGGACCGAACTATGGCTACACCTTC. The whole variable domain, remainder taken from reference TRBV30 and TRBJ1-2, is SQTIHQWPATLVQPVGSPLSLECTVEGTSNPNLYWYRQAAGRGLQLLFYSVGIGQISSEVPQNLSASRPQDRQFILSSKKLLLSDSGFYLCAWKGPNYGYTFGSGTRLTVV.

The genes are TRBV7-2 and TRBJ2-1; 11 bases match TRBD2. CDR1 is SGHTA and CDR2 is FQGNSA in the germline V gene. The CDR3 sequence is 15 residues long. The V and J ends lost 3 bases and 7 bases, in that order; junction bases with no gene match: 5. The CDR3 DNA sequence: TGTGCCAGCAGCTTCACTAGCGGGAGTGGAAATGAGCAGTTCTTC. Amino acids: CASSFTSGSGNEQFF.

The V and J genes are TRBV7-3 and TRBJ1-1; maybe TRBD1 (5 bases). V was shortened by 4 bases and J by 1 base, with 7 bases between the two germline ends. CDR1 and CDR2 (germline): SGHTA, FQGTGA. The CDR3 is 13 residues long. The CDR3 region is CASSSGRNTEAFF. The CDR3 DNA follows: TGTGCCAGCAGCTCAGGGAGGAACACTGAAGCTTTCTTT.

The chain has TRBV13 and TRBJ1-1; D is unclear. The germline V gene has CDR1 PRHDT and CDR2 FYEKMQ (reference sequence). The CDR3 is made up of 13 amino acids. V dropped 4 bases and J dropped 1 base, with 7 bases sitting between them. In nucleotides, the CDR3 is TGTGCCAGCAGCTCCTCGGGGAACACTGAAGCTTTCTTT. Protein: CASSSSGNTEAFF.

The chain combines TRBV12-3 or TRBV12-4 with TRBJ2-1; 8 positions agree with TRBD2. V lost 8 bases to trimming and J lost 7 bases; unmatched junction nucleotides: 7. The CDR3 runs to 13 residues. Here the CDR3 DNA reads TGTGCCAGCCTGAGGGGCGGGAGGAATGAGCAGTTCTTC. Amino acid sequence: CASLRGGRNEQFF.

The CDR3 loop reads CASRGSSNYGYTF. The CDR3 DNA sequence: TGTGCCAGTAGGGGGTCCAGCAACTATGGCTACACCTTC. The rearrangement uses TRBV19 and TRBJ1-2, with D hard to call. V lost 6 bases and J lost 2, with 10 bases in between. CDR3 length equals 13 residues. Germline V lookup: CDR1 LNHDA, CDR2 SQIVND (reference sequence).

The chain is built from TRBV30 and TRBJ2-1, with 9 bases aligning to TRBD2. The CDR3 is made up of 16 amino acids. The J segment lost 8 bases and the V segment lost 2 bases, leaving 13 bases of the junction unmatched. Germline CDR1 and CDR2: GTSNPN and SVGIG (reference sequence). The CDR3 loop is CAWSRFAGGPFDEQFF. The CDR3 nucleotides are TGTGCCTGGAGTAGGTTCGCGGGAGGGCCGTTTGATGAGCAGTTCTTC.

This chain links TRBV28 with TRBJ1-6, with D maybe TRBD1 (5 bases). V was pared by 11 bases and J by 7 bases, with 18 bases between. Per germline, CDR1 MDHEN and CDR2 SYDVKM. The CDR3 is made up of 14 amino acids. CDR3 coding DNA: TGTGCCGGGACCGGAGGCCGTAGGAATTCACCCCTCCACTTT. Residues: CAGTGGRRNSPLHF.

The chain combines TRBV5-4 with TRBJ1-1; D may be TRBD1 (6 bases). Deletions cut 1 base from V and 3 bases from J, with 19 bases between. Germline V lookup: CDR1 SGHNT, CDR2 YYREEE (reference sequence). This CDR3 is 17 amino acids long. The CDR3 region is CASSLFKGGGSDTEAFF. CDR3 nucleotide sequence: TGTGCCAGCAGCTTGTTTAAGGGGGGCGGATCGGACACTGAAGCTTTCTTT.

CDR3 bases: TGTGCCAGCAGCCCCCTTCAAGCGGTTACCTACGAGCAGTACTTC. It codes for CASSPLQAVTYEQYF. The chain is built from TRBV7-8 and TRBJ2-7; weak D call: TRBD2 (5 bases). V dropped 5 bases and J dropped 2 bases, with 16 bases sitting between them. Germline-derived CDR1 and CDR2 are SGHVS and FQNEAQ. The CDR3 consists of 15 residues.

The J gene is TRBJ2-5, the V gene TRBV9; D remains ambiguous. The V end was cut by 0 bases, the J end by 2 bases, with 8 bases between. CDR3 length: 14 amino acids. In germline, CDR1 is SGDLS, CDR2 YYNGEE. The CDR3 DNA reads TGTGCCAGCAGCGTAGGGAGCAGTCAAGAGACCCAGTACTTC. It is translated as CASSVGSSQETQYF.

This clone was seen just once. This chain connects TRBV7-2 to TRBJ1-2; a weak D match, TRBD1 (5 bases). V dropped 1 base and J dropped 4 bases, with 19 bases sitting between them. This CDR3 spans 17 amino acids. Germline CDR1 reads SGHTA; CDR2 reads FQGNSA. DNA for the CDR3: TGTGCCAGCAGCTTAGTGAGGGGATTCGGTAAGAGCTATGGCTACACCTTC. Protein sequence: CASSLVRGFGKSYGYTF.

The chain carries TRBV2 and TRBJ1-1; possible D gene TRBD1, 5 bases. Germline V gene lookup returns CDR1 SNHLY and CDR2 FYNNEI. The V gene lost 0 bases and the J gene lost 4 bases, with 6 bases spanning the gap. The CDR3 has 13 amino acids. CDR3 loop: CASSEAGTTEAFF. DNA for the CDR3: TGTGCCAGCAGTGAAGCAGGGACCACTGAAGCTTTCTTT.

This sequence joins TRBV28 and TRBJ1-1, with 7 bases matching TRBD1. The ends lost 6 bases at V and 3 bases at J; junction bases unmatched: 7. This CDR3 has 14 residues. Germline V gene data show CDR1 as MDHEN and CDR2 as SYDVKM. CDR3 residues: CASRAGGSDTEAFF. As DNA, the CDR3 is TGTGCCAGCAGAGCAGGGGGGAGCGACACTGAAGCTTTCTTT. Supplemented by reference TRBV28 and TRBJ1-1, the full variable domain reads DVKVTQSSRYLVKRTGEKVFLECVQDMDHENMFWYRQDPGLGLRLIYFSYDVKMKEKGDIPEGYSVSREKKERFSLILESASTNQTSMYLCASRAGGSDTEAFFGQGTRLTVV.

This chain links TRBV30 with TRBJ1-6; tentatively, D is TRBD1 (5 bases). The CDR3 has 14 residues. CDR1 GTSNPN and CDR2 SVGIG come from the germline V gene (reference sequence). V lost 3 bases and J 7 bases, leaving 13 bases between the germline ends. The CDR3 sequence is CAWRLLGGNSPLHF. CDR3 in DNA: TGTGCCTGGAGACTCCTGGGGGGAAATTCACCCCTCCACTTT.

This chain connects TRBV5-4 to TRBJ1-4; D gene ambiguous. Per the germline V gene, CDR1 is SGHNT and CDR2 is YYREEE (reference sequence). Trimming pared 0 bases from V and 5 bases from J, leaving 11 bases between. CDR3 length: 15 amino acids. The DNA of the CDR3 is TGTGCCAGCAGCTTGGTCGGAGGGATGAATGAAAAACTGTTTTTT. Its protein is CASSLVGGMNEKLFF.

This clone was detected only a few times. This chain links TRBV6-5 with TRBJ2-7; a possible D gene is TRBD2 (5 bases). Trimming took off 0 bases at V and 7 bases at J, with 7 bases between the two ends. Germline assignment: CDR1 MNHEY and CDR2 SVGAGI. The CDR3 covers 12 residues. CDR3 amino acids: CASSYSRGEQYF. Written as DNA, the CDR3 is TGTGCCAGCAGTTACTCCCGGGGAGAGCAGTACTTC.